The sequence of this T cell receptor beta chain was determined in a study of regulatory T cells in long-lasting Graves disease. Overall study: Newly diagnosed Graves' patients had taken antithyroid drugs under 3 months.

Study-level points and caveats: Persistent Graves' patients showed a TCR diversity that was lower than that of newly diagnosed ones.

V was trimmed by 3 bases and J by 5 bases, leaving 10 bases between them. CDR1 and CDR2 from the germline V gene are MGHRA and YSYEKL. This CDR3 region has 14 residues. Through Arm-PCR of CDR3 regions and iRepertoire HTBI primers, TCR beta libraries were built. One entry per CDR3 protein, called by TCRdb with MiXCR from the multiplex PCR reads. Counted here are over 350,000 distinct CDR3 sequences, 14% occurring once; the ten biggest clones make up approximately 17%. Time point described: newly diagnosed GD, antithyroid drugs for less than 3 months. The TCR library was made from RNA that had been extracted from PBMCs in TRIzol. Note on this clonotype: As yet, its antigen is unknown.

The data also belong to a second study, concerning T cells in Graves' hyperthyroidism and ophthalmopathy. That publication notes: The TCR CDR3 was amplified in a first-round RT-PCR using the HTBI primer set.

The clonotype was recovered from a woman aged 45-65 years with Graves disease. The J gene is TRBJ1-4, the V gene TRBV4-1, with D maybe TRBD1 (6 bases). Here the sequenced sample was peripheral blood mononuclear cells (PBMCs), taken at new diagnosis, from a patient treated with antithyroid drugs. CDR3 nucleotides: TGCGCCAGCAGCCAGGGCAGGGGAAATGAAAAACTGTTTTTT. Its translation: CASSQGRGNEKLFF.